These 2 T cell receptor beta chains came from one sample sequenced in a study of T cells after yellow fever vaccination. A single record per CDR3 protein comes from TCRdb applying MiXCR to the 5' RACE reads. The table has a few hundred thousand distinct CDR3 sequences, roughly 6.8% seen once. The sample was CD4+ T cells sorted from PBMCs, taken on the day of the yellow fever booster vaccination. The origin of the receptors is a man aged 25-40 years who received the YFV17D yellow fever vaccine.

This clonotype has ten or more counts. V is TRBV29-1 and J is TRBJ2-1; 13 bases agree with TRBD2. Trimming cost V 6 bases and J 15 bases; bases outside gene matches: 8. CDR3 length: 12 residues. Germline V gene sequence: CDR1 SQVTM, CDR2 ANQGSEA. This chain's CDR3 is CSVYGLAGVGFF. The CDR3 DNA reads as TGCAGCGTCTACGGACTAGCGGGAGTTGGGTTCTTC.

This clonotype has ten or more counts. V and J are TRBV5-1 and TRBJ2-1; D not resolved. The CDR3 is made up of 13 amino acids. Trimming cost V 7 bases and J 9 bases, with 17 bases left between them. The V gene's germline CDR1 is SGHRS and CDR2 YFSETQ. CDR3 sequence: CASRLSPEFEQFF. In nucleotides, the CDR3 is TGCGCCAGCCGCCTCTCCCCCGAGTTTGAGCAGTTCTTC. The full variable domain, completed using reference TRBV5-1 and TRBJ2-1, is KAGVTQTPRYLIKTRGQQVTLSCSPISGHRSVSWYQQTPGQGLQFLFEYFSETQRNKGNFPGRFSGRQFSNSRSEMNVSTLELGDSALYLCASRLSPEFEQFFGPGTRLTVL.